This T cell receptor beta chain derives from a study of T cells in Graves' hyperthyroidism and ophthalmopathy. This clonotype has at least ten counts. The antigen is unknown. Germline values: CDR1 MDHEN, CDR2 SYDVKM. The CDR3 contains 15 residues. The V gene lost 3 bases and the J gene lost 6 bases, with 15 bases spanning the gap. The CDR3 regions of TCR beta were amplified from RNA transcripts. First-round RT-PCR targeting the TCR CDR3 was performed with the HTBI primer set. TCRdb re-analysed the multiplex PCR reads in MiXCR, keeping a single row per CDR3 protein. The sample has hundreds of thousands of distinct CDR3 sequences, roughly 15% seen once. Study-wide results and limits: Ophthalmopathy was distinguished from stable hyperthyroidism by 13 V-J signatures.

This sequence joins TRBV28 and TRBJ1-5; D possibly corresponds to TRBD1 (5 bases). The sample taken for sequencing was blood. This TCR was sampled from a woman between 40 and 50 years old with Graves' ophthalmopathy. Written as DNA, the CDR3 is TGTGCCAGCAGTTTTTCCCCTCACCAGGGTCAGCCCCAGCATTTT. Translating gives CASSFSPHQGQPQHF.